A selection of T cell receptor beta chains follows, all from one sample in a study of cytomegalovirus exposure and HLA in healthy donors. Assay used: immunoSEQ multiplex PCR; TCRdb lists only in-frame clones, some missing. The sample gives 150,000 to 200,000 clones, approximately 82% of which show up once; about 1.9% is in the top ten. The sequenced sample consisted of PBMCs. Receptor source: a woman aged 18-35 years in good health and CMV-seropositive. CDR3s include the opening cysteine and the closing phenylalanine or tryptophan. The D gene is left open where the match is weak. Size is omitted from some rows. Given values are once, few, many or a class for expanded clones.

15,-,TRBJ2-3,TRBD1,TRBV7-3,TGTGCCAGCAGCCCGAGGACAGGGGGCGCGGATACGCAGTATTTT,CASSPRTGGADTQYF
17,-,TRBJ1-2,TRBD1,TRBV2,TGTGCCAGCAGTGAATCCGGGACAGGGGTATCTAACTATGGCTACACCTTC,CASSESGTGVSNYGYTF
14,-,TRBJ1-6,TRBD1,TRBV15,TGTGCCACCAGCAGCGACAGGGGGAATTCACCCCTCCACTTT,CATSSDRGNSPLHF
15,-,TRBJ2-1,TRBD2,TRBV6-5,TGTGCCAGCAGTTACGAGGTTGCGGGGGGGAATGAGCAGTTCTTC,CASSYEVAGGNEQFF
14,-,TRBJ1-1,TRBD1,TRBV2,TGTGCCAGCAGGGGACAGGGAAACCCCCCTGAAGCTTTCTTT,CASRGQGNPPEAFF
17,-,TRBJ2-3,TRBD2,TRBV7-2,TGTGCCAGCGGATTAGCGGGGGGGCCTTGGTTGTCAGATACGCAGTATTTT,CASGLAGGPWLSDTQYF
16,-,TRBJ2-2,TRBD1,TRBV5-1,TGCGCCAGCAGCTTGGCGGAGGGCAGGGGGCCCGGGGAGCTGTTTTTT,CASSLAEGRGPGELFF
17,-,TRBJ2-1,TRBD2,TRBV6-1,TGTGCCAGCAGTGAAAGAGGTCTAGCGGGGGGTTACAATGAGCAGTTCTTC,CASSERGLAGGYNEQFF
16,-,TRBJ2-1,-,TRBV15,TGTGCCACCAGCTCACAGGGTCTCACGGCCTACAATGAGCAGTTCTTC,CATSSQGLTAYNEQFF
16,once,TRBJ2-2,TRBD2,TRBV11-2,TGTGCCAGCAGCTTAGTACTAGCGGGGGGCACCGGGGAGCTGTTTTTT,CASSLVLAGGTGELFF
13,-,TRBJ2-1,TRBD2,TRBV10-1,TGCGCCAGCACTCCGCGGGGGGTGGATGAGCAGTTCTTC,CASTPRGVDEQFF
17,-,TRBJ2-1,TRBD2,TRBV9,TGTGCCAGCAGCCCCCCCGGACTAGCGGGGGGGGGTCATGAGCAGTTCTTC,CASSPPGLAGGGHEQFF
15,-,TRBJ2-1,TRBD2,TRBV6-1,TGTGCCAGCAGTGAAGTAGCGGGGGGGCCTAATGAGCAGTTCTTC,CASSEVAGGPNEQFF
14,once,TRBJ1-6,TRBD1,TRBV28,TGTGCCAGCAGCCCTAATAGACAGGGGCCACCCCTCCACTTT,CASSPNRQGPPLHF
18,-,TRBJ1-5,TRBD1,TRBV19,TGTGCCAGTAGTATAGACCCGATGGACAGGCTAAGCAATCAGCCCCAGCATTTT,CASSIDPMDRLSNQPQHF
15,-,TRBJ1-1,TRBD1,TRBV13,TGTGCCAGCAGCCCGCCACAGGGGGCTGTAGCTGAAGCTTTCTTT,CASSPPQGAVAEAFF
13,-,TRBJ2-5,-,TRBV6-1,TGTGCCAGCAGTATCTCCTTCCGGGAGACCCAGTACTTC,CASSISFRETQYF
15,-,TRBJ2-5,TRBD1,TRBV5-6,TGTGCCAGCAGCCTAGGGACAGGGGGTACGGGGACCCAGTACTTC,CASSLGTGGTGTQYF
16,-,TRBJ2-4,-,TRBV5-1,TGCGCCAGCAGCTTAAACAGCGGGTCGCCCAAAAACATTCAGTACTTC,CASSLNSGSPKNIQYF
17,-,TRBJ2-7,-,TRBV15,TGTGCCACCAGCAGAGGATTGTCGGGGAGCCGCTACTACGAGCAGTACTTC,CATSRGLSGSRYYEQYF
20,once,TRBJ1-3,TRBD1,TRBV7-7,TGTGCCAGCAGCTTACGGGGACCGGGACAGGGCCCTTCCTCTGGAAATACCATATATTTT,CASSLRGPGQGPSSGNTIYF
16,-,TRBJ2-5,-,TRBV5-1,TGCGCCAGCAAGGGGGTTCGGGCAGGTGGACAAGAGACCCAGTACTTC,CASKGVRAGGQETQYF
17,-,TRBJ1-4,-,TRBV11-2,TGTGCCAGCAGCTCGGAAGGACAGTCTGCAACTAATGAAAAACTGTTTTTT,CASSSEGQSATNEKLFF
12,-,TRBJ1-5,-,TRBV6-1,TGTGCCAGCAGTGAGACTTATCAGCCCCAGCATTTT,CASSETYQPQHF
17,-,TRBJ1-1,-,TRBV21-1,TGTGCCAGCAGCAAAGGTTGGGGGGACAGAGAGAACACTGAAGCTTTCTTT,CASSKGWGDRENTEAFF
13,once,TRBJ1-2,-,TRBV28,TGTGCCAGCAGTCTCCAGAGACGGGGTGTCTACACCTTC,CASSLQRRGVYTF
15,-,TRBJ2-3,TRBD2,TRBV18,TGTGCCAGCACCCTAGCGGGGGGGCGGACAGATACGCAGTATTTT,CASTLAGGRTDTQYF
13,-,TRBJ1-3,-,TRBV7-9,TGTGCCAGCAGCTTAGACAGGGAAAACACCATATATTTT,CASSLDRENTIYF
18,-,TRBJ2-6,TRBD1,TRBV5-1,TGCGCCAGCAGAAGACCGGGACAGGGGCTCTCTGGGGCCAACGTCCTGACTTTC,CASRRPGQGLSGANVLTF
15,-,TRBJ1-2,-,TRBV2,TGTGCCAGCAGTGTCTCCGCGACAGGAGACTATGGCTACACCTTC,CASSVSATGDYGYTF
14,-,TRBJ1-5,-,TRBV28,TGTGCCAGCGCCCTCCTAGGGGATGGTCAGCCCCAGCATTTT,CASALLGDGQPQHF
17,-,TRBJ2-7,-,TRBV7-9,TGTGCCAGCAGCTTAGTCCCACGTGAGCTTAGCTCCTACGAGCAGTACTTC,CASSLVPRELSSYEQYF
14,-,TRBJ1-5,-,TRBV10-3,TGTGCCGCGCATAGTCCGGGTCGGAATCAGCCCCAGCATTTT,CAAHSPGRNQPQHF
14,-,TRBJ2-3,TRBD2,TRBV5-6,TGTGCCAGCAGCCCCCCGGGGGGGACAGATACGCAGTATTTT,CASSPPGGTDTQYF